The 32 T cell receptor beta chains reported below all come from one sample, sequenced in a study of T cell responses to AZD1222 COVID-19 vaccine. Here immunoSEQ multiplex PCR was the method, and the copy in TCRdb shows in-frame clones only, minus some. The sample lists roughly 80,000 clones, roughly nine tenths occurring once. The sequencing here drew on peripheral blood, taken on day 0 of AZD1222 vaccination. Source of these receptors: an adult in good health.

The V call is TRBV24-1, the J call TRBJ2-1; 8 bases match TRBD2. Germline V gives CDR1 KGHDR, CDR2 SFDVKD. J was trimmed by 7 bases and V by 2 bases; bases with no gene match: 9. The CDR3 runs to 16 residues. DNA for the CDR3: TGTGCCACCAGTGATTCAGCGGGAGCGATTTCAAATGAGCAGTTCTTC. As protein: CATSDSAGAISNEQFF.

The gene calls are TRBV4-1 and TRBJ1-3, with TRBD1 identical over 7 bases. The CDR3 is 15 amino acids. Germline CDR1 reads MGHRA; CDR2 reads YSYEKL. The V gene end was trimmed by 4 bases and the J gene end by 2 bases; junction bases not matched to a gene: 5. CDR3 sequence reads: CASSLAGTAGNTIYF. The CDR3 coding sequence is TGCGCCAGCAGCCTTGCCGGGACAGCTGGAAACACCATATATTTT.

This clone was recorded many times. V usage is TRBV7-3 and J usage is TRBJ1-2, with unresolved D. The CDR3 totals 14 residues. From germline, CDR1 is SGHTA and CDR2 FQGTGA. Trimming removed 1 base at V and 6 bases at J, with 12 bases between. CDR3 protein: CASSLSQGGDGYTF. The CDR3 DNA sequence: TGTGCCAGCAGCTTAAGCCAAGGCGGGGATGGCTACACCTTC.

In DNA, the CDR3 is TGTGCCAGCAGCTTATTTTCGGGGGTAGGAAATTCACCCCTCCACTTT. Translating it yields CASSLFSGVGNSPLHF. The gene calls are TRBV7-9 and TRBJ1-6, with D possibly matching TRBD1 (5 bases). The CDR3 consists of 16 residues. Germline-derived CDR1 and CDR2 are SEHNR and FQNEAQ (reference sequence). The V end was cut by 2 bases, the J end by 7 bases, with 15 bases between. Combining the CDR3 with reference TRBV7-9 and TRBJ1-6 gives the whole variable domain DTGVSQNPRHKITKRGQNVTFRCDPISEHNRLYWYRQTLGQGPEFLTYFQNEAQLEKSRLLSDRFSAERPKGSFSTLEIQRTEQGDSAMYLCASSLFSGVGNSPLHFGNGTRLTVT.

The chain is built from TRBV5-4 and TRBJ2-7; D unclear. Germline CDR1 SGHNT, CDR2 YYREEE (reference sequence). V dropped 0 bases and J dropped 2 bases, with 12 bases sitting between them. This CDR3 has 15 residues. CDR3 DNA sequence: TGTGCCAGCAGCTTGGGAGGCAGGCGAGCCTACGAGCAGTACTTC. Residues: CASSLGGRRAYEQYF.

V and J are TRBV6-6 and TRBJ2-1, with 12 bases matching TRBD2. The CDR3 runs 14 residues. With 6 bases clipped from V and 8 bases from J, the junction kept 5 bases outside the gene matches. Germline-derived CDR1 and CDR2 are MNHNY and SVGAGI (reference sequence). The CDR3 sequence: CASRTSGGSDEQFF. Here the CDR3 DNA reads TGTGCCAGCAGGACTAGCGGGGGTAGTGATGAGCAGTTCTTC.

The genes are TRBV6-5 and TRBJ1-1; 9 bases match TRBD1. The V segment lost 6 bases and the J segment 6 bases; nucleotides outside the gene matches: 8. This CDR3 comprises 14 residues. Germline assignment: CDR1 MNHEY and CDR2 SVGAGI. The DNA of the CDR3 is TGTGCCAGCAGCCCGGGACAGGGCGGGTCTGAAGCTTTCTTT. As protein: CASSPGQGGSEAFF.

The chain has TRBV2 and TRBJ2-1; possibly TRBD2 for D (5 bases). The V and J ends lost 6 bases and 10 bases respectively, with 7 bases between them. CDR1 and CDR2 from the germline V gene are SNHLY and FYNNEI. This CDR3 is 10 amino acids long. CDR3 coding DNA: TGTGCCAGCAGGGTAGCGGAGCAGTTCTTC. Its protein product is CASRVAEQFF. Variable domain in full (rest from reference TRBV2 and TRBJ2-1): EPEVTQTPSHQVTQMGQEVILRCVPISNHLYFYWYRQILGQKVEFLVSFYNNEISEKSEIFDDQFSVERPDGSNFTLKIRSTKLEDSAMYFCASRVAEQFFGPGTRLTVL.

Here the CDR3 DNA reads TGTGCCAGCAGCGTAGCTGATAGGAACACTGAAGCTTTCTTT. It is translated as CASSVADRNTEAFF. V usage is TRBV9 and J usage is TRBJ1-1; D gene ambiguous. Trimming pared 0 bases from V and 1 base from J, leaving 7 bases between. The CDR3 totals 14 residues. Germline V gene data show CDR1 as SGDLS and CDR2 as YYNGEE.

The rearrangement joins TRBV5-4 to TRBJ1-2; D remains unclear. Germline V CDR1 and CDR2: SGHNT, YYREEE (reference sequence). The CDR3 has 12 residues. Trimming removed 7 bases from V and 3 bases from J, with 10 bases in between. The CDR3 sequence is CASGDEDYGYTF. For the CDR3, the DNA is TGTGCCAGCGGAGACGAGGACTATGGCTACACCTTC. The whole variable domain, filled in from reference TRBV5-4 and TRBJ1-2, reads ETGVTQSPTHLIKTRGQQVTLRCSSQSGHNTVSWYQQALGQGPQFIFQYYREEENGRGNFPPRFSGLQFPNYSSELNVNALELDDSALYLCASGDEDYGYTFGSGTRLTVV.

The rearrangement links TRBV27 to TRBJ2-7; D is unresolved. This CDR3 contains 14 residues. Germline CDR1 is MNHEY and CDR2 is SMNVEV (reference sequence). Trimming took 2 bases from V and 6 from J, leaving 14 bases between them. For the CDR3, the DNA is TGTGCCAGCAGTTTAGTAGTCCGAGATGGCGAGCAGTACTTC. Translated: CASSLVVRDGEQYF.

The CDR3 DNA follows: TGCGCCAGCAGTGCGGCCGAGAACACCGGGGAGCTGTTTTTT. Translation: CASSAAENTGELFF. The chain uses TRBV10-2 and TRBJ2-2, with D uncertain. V shed 4 bases and J shed 1 base, with 7 bases lying between them. Germline V gene sequence: CDR1 WSHSY, CDR2 SAAADI. The CDR3 runs to 14 residues.

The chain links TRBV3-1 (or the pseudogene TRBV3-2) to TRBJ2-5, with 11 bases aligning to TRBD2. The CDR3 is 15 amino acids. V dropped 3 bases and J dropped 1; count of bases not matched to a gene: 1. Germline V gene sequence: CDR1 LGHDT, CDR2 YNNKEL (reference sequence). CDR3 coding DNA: TGTGCCAGCAGCCAGGGACTAGCGGTCCAAGAGACCCAGTACTTC. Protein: CASSQGLAVQETQYF.

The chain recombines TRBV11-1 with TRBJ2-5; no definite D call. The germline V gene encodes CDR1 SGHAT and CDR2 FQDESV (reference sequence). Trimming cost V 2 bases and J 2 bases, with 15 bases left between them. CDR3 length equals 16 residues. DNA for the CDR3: TGTGCCAGCAGCTTAAATGGCGCAGGCCTACAAGAGACCCAGTACTTC. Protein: CASSLNGAGLQETQYF.

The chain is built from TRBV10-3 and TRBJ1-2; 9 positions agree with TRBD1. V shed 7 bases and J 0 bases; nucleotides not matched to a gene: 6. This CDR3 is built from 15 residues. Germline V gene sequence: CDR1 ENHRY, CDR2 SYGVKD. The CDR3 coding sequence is TGTGCCATCAATAGGGACAGGGAAGCTAACTATGGCTACACCTTC. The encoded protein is CAINRDREANYGYTF.

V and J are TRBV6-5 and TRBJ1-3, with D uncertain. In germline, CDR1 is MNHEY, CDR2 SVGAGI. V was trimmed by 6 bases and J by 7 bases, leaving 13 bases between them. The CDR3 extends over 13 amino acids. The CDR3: CASRAPMINTIYF. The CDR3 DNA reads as TGTGCCAGCAGGGCCCCGATGATCAACACCATATATTTT.

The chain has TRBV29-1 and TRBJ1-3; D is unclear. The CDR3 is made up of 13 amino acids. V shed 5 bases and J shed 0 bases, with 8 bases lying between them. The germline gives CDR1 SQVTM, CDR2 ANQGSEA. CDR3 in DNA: TGCAGCGTTACGGCGAACTCTGGAAACACCATATATTTT. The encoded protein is CSVTANSGNTIYF.

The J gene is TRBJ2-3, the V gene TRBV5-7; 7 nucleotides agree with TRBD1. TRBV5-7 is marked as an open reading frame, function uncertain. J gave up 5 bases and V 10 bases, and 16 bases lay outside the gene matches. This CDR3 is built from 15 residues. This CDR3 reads CAGPSPGQCLDTQYF. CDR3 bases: TGTGCCGGACCCTCGCCGGGACAGTGTTTAGATACGCAGTATTTT.

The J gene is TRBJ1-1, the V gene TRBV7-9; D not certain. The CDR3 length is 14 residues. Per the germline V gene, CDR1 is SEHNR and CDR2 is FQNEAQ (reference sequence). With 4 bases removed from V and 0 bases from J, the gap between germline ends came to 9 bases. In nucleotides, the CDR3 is TGTGCCAGCAGCTCGCAGAGCATGAACACTGAAGCTTTCTTT. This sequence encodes CASSSQSMNTEAFF.

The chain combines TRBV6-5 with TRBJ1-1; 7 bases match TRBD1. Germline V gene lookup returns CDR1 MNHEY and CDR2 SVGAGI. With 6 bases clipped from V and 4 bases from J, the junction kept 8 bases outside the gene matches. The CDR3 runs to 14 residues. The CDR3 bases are TGTGCCAGCAGGGTACAGGGGCGCGGCACTGAAGCTTTCTTT. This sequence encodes CASRVQGRGTEAFF.

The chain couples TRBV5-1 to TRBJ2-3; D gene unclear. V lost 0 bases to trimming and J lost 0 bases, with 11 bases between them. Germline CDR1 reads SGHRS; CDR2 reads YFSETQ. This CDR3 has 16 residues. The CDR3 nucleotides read TGCGCCAGCAGCTTGGGTCTGGCAGAAAGCACAGATACGCAGTATTTT. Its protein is CASSLGLAESTDTQYF.

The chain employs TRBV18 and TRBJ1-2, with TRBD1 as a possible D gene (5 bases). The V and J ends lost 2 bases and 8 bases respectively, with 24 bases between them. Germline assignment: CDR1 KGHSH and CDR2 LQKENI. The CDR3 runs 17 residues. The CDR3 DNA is TGTGCCAGCTCACCAGGCTTGGCAGGGACTACGTCTCGAGGCTACACCTTC. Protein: CASSPGLAGTTSRGYTF.

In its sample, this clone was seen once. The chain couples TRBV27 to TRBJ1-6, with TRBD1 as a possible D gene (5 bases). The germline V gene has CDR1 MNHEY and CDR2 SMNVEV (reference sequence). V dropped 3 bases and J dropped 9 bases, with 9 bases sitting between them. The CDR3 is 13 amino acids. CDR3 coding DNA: TGTGCCAGCAGTTTCAGGGAGCGTTCACCCCTCCACTTT. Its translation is CASSFRERSPLHF.

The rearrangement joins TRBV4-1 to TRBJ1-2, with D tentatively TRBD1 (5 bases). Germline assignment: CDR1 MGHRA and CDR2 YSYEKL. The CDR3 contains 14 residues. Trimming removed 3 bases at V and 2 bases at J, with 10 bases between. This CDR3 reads CASSQAGTNYGYTF. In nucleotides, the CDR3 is TGCGCCAGCAGCCAGGCAGGGACCAACTATGGCTACACCTTC.

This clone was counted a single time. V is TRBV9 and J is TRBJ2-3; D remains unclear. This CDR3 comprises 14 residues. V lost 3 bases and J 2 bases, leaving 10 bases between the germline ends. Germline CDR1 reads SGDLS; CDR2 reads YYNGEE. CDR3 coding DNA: TGTGCCAGCAGCGGGCACCCTTTCACAGATACGCAGTATTTT. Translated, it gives CASSGHPFTDTQYF. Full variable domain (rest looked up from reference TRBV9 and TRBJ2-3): DSGVTQTPKHLITATGQRVTLRCSPRSGDLSVYWYQQSLDQGLQFLIQYYNGEERAKGNILERFSAQQFPDLHSELNLSSLELGDSALYFCASSGHPFTDTQYFGPGTRLTVL.

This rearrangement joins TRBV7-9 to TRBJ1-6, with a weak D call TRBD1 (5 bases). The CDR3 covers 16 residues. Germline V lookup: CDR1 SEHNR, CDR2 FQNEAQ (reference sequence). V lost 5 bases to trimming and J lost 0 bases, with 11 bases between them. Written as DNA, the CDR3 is TGTGCCAGCAGCGGCAGGGAGAGCTCCTATAATTCACCCCTCCACTTT. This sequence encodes CASSGRESSYNSPLHF.

The CDR3 loop reads CASRVRETQYF. The CDR3 DNA reads as TGTGCCAGCAGGGTTAGAGAGACCCAGTACTTC. The chain carries TRBV25-1 and TRBJ2-5; D is unresolved. The V end was cut by 6 bases, the J end by 4 bases, with 6 bases between. The length of the CDR3 is 11 residues. Germline assignment: CDR1 MGHDK and CDR2 SYGVNS.

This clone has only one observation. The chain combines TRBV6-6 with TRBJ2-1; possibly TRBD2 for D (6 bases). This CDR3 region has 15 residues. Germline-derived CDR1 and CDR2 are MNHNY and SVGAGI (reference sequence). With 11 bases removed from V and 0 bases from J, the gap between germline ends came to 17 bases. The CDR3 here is CAGGLGGSSYNEQFF. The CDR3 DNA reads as TGTGCCGGCGGTCTGGGGGGTTCCTCCTACAATGAGCAGTTCTTC.

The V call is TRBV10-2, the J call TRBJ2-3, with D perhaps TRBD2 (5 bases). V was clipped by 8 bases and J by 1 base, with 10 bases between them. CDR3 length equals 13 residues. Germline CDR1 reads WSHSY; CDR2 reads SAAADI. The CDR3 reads CASREGGTDTQYF. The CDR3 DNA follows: TGCGCCAGCCGAGAGGGTGGCACAGATACGCAGTATTTT.

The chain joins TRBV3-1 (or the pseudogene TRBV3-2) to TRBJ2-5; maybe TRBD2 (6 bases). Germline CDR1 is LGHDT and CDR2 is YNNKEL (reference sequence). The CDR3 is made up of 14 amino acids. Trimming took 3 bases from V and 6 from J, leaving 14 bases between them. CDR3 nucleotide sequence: TGTGCCAGCAGCCAGGGGGGTTTGGGAAAGACCCAGTACTTC. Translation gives CASSQGGLGKTQYF.

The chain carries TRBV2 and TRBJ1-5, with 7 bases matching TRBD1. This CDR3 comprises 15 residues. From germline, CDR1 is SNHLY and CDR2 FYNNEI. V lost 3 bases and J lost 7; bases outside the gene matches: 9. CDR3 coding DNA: TGTGCCAGCAGTGATGGAAGACAGGGCGGCCAGCCCCAGCATTTT. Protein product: CASSDGRQGGQPQHF. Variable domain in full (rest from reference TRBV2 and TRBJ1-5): EPEVTQTPSHQVTQMGQEVILRCVPISNHLYFYWYRQILGQKVEFLVSFYNNEISEKSEIFDDQFSVERPDGSNFTLKIRSTKLEDSAMYFCASSDGRQGGQPQHFGDGTRLSIL.

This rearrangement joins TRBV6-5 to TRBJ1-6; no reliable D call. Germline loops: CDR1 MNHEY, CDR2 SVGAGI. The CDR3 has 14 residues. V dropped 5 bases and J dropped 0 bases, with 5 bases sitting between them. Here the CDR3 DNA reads TGTGCCAGCAGTACAAGCTCCTATAATTCACCCCTCCACTTT. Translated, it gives CASSTSSYNSPLHF.